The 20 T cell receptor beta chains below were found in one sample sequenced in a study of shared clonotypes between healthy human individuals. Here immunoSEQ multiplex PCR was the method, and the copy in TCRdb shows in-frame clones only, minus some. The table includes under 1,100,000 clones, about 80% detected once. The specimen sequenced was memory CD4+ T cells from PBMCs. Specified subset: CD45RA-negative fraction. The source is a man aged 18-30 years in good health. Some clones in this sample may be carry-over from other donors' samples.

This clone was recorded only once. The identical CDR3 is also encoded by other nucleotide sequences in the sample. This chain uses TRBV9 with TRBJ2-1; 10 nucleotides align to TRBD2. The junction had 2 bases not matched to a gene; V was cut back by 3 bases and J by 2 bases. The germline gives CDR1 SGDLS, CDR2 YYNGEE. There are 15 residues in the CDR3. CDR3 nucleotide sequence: TGTGCCAGCAGCGATAGCGGGAGGCCCTACAATGAGCAGTTCTTC. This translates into CASSDSGRPYNEQFF.

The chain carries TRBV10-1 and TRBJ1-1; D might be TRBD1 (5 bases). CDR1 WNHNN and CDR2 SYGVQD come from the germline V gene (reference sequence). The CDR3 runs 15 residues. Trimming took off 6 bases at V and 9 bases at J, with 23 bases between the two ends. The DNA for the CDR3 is TGCGCCAGCAGCGTCGAGGGGACTACAGCGCTACAAGCTTTCTTT. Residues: CASSVEGTTALQAFF.

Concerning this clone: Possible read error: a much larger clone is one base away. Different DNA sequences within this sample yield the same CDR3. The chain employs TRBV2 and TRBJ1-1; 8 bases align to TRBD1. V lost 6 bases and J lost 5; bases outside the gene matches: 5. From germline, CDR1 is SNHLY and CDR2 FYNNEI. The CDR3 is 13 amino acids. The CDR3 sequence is CASRADRGTEAFF. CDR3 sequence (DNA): TGTGCCAGCAGAGCCGACAGGGGTACTGAAGCTTTCTTT. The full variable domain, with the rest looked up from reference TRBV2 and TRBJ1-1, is EPEVTQTPSHQVTQMGQEVILRCVPISNHLYFYWYRQILGQKVEFLVSFYNNEISEKSEIFDDQFSVERPDGSNFTLKIRSTKLEDSAMYFCASRADRGTEAFFGQGTRLTVV.

The CDR3 nucleotides are TGCGCCAGCAGCATCCAAGCGGGAGTCCCCTACGAGCAGTACTTC. This translates into CASSIQAGVPYEQYF. The chain has TRBV5-1 and TRBJ2-5; 8 nucleotides line up with TRBD2. The better agreement between TRBJ2-7 and the DNA end casts doubt on the J call. This CDR3 has 15 residues. Per germline, CDR1 SGHRS and CDR2 YFSETQ.

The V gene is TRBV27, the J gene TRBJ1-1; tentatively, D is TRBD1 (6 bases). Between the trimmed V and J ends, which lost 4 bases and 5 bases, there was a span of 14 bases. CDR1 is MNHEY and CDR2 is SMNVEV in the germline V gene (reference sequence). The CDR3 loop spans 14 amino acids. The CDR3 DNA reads TGTGCCAGCAGTTGGCGCAGGGGAGAAACTGAAGCTTTCTTT. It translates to CASSWRRGETEAFF.

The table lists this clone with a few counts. The CDR3 sequence is CASSQDPGQTNQPQHF. The CDR3 region has the DNA TGTGCCAGCAGCCAAGATCCGGGACAGACCAATCAGCCCCAGCATTTT. V is TRBV4-2 and J is TRBJ1-5, with 7 bases matching TRBD1. Germline CDR1 is LGHNA and CDR2 is YNFKEQ. V trimming: 0 bases; J trimming: 3 bases; junction bases outside the gene matches: 5. This CDR3 has 16 residues.

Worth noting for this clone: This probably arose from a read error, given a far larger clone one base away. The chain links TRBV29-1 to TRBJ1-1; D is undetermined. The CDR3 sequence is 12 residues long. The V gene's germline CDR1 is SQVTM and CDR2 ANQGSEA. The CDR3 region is CSVSSGNTEALF. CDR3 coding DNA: TGCAGCGTTTCTTCGGGGAACACTGAAGCTCTCTTT.

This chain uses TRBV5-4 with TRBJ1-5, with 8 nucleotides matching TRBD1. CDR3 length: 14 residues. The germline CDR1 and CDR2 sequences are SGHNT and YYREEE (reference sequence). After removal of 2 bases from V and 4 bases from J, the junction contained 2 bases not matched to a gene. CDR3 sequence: CASSLTGGNQPQHF. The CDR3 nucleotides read TGTGCCAGCAGCTTAACAGGGGGAAATCAGCCCCAGCATTTT.

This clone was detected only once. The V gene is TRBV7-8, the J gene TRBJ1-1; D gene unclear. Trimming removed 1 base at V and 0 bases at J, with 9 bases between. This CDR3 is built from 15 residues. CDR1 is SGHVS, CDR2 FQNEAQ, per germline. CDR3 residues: CASSLGPRVNTEAFF. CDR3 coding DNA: TGTGCCAGCAGCTTAGGTCCACGGGTGAACACTGAAGCTTTCTTT.

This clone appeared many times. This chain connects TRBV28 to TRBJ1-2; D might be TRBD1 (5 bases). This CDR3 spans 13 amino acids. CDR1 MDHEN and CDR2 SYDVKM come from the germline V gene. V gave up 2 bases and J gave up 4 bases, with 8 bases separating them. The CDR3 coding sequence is TGTGCCAGCAGTTTAAACCAGGGCTATGGCTACACCTTC. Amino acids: CASSLNQGYGYTF.

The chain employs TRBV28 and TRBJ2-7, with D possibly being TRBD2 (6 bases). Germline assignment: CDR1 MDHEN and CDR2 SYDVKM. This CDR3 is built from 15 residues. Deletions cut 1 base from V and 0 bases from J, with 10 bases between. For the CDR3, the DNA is TGTGCCAGCAGTTTATTTCGGACTAACTCCTACGAGCAGTACTTC. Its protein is CASSLFRTNSYEQYF.

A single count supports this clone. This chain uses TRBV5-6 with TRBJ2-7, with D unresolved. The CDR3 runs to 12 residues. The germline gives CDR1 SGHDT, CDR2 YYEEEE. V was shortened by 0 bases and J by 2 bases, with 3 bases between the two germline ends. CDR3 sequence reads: CASSLATYEQYF. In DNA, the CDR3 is TGTGCCAGCAGCTTGGCCACCTACGAGCAGTACTTC.

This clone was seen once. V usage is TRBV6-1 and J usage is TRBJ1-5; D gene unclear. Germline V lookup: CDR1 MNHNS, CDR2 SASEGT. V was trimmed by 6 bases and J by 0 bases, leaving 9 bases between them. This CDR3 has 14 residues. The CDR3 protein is CASRGSNSNQPQHF. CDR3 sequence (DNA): TGTGCCAGCAGGGGATCGAATAGCAATCAGCCCCAGCATTTT.

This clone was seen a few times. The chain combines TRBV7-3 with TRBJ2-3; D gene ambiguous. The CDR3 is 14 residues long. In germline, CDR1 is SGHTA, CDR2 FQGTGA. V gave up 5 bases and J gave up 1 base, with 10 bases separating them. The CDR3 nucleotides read TGTGCCAGCAGCGCCTATACGCGCACAGATACGCAGTATTTT. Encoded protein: CASSAYTRTDTQYF.

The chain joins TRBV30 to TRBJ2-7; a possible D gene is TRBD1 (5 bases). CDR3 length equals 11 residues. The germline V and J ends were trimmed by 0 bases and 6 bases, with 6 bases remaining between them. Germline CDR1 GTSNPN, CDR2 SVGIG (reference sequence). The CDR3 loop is CAWSVQVEQYF. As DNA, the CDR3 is TGTGCCTGGAGTGTACAGGTCGAGCAGTACTTC.

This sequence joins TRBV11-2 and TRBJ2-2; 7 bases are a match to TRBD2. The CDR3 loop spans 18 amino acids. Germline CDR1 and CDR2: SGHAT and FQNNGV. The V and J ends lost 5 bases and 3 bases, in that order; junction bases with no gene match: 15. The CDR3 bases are TGTGCCAGCAGCCTGCGCCATCCTAGCGGATATTACACCGGGGAGCTGTTTTTT. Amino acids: CASSLRHPSGYYTGELFF.

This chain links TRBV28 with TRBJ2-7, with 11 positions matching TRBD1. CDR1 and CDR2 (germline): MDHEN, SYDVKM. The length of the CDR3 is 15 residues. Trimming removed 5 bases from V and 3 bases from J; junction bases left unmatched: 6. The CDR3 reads CASSRPGTGGYEQYF. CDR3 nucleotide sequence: TGTGCCAGCAGTCGACCCGGGACAGGGGGCTACGAGCAGTACTTC.

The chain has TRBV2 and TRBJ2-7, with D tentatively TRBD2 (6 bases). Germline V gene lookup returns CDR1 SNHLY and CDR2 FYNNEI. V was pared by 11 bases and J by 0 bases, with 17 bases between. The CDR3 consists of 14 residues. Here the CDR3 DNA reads TGTGCCGCCGCTGGAGGGTCAAGCTCCTACGAGCAGTACTTC. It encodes CAAAGGSSSYEQYF.

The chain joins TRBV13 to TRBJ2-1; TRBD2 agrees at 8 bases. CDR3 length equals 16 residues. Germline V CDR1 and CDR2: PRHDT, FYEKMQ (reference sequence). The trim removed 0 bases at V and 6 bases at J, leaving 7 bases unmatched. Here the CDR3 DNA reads TGTGCCAGCAGCTTAGGTTTCACGGGAGGGAGCAATGAGCAGTTCTTC. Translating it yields CASSLGFTGGSNEQFF.

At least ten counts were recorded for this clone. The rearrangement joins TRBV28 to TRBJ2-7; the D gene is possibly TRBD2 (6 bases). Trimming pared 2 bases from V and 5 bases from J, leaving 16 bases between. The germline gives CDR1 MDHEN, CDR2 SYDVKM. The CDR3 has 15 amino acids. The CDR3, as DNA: TGTGCCAGCAGTTTAGGAGTGGGGGGTTTCCACGAGCAGTACTTC. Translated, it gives CASSLGVGGFHEQYF. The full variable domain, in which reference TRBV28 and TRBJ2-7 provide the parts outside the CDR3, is DVKVTQSSRYLVKRTGEKVFLECVQDMDHENMFWYRQDPGLGLRLIYFSYDVKMKEKGDIPEGYSVSREKKERFSLILESASTNQTSMYLCASSLGVGGFHEQYFGPGTRLTVT.